Given below is one T cell receptor (beta chain) in context. This sample is part of a study of blood T cell repertoires in COVID-19. Looking at the study overall: The United States, Italy and Spain provided the acute and convalescent COVID-19 samples. PBMCs, B-cell-depleted T cells, or T cells were the source of the cDNA or gDNA that made up the material.

The Seattle patients joined while their infection was active and were tracked longitudinally afterward. Study processing details: Cell counts per sample came from amplifying reference gene primers. The assay was immunoSEQ multiplex PCR, and TCRdb's table has in-frame clones only and misses some. The DNA was the basis for D and trimming; V, J and clone size are from that table. The sample carries some 260,000 clones, about 87% recorded once. This CDR3 contains 15 residues. Trimming removed 5 bases from V and 4 bases from J; junction bases left unmatched: 6. CDR1 is LNHDA and CDR2 is SQIVND in the germline V gene (reference sequence).

The sequencing input was peripheral blood. The receptor was isolated from a woman in her 70s with COVID-19, enrolled during active disease. J is TRBJ2-2 and V is TRBV19; 8 bases map to TRBD1. The CDR3 loop is CASSPPTGVTGELFF. The CDR3 bases are TGTGCCAGTAGTCCTCCGACAGGGGTCACCGGGGAGCTGTTTTTT.